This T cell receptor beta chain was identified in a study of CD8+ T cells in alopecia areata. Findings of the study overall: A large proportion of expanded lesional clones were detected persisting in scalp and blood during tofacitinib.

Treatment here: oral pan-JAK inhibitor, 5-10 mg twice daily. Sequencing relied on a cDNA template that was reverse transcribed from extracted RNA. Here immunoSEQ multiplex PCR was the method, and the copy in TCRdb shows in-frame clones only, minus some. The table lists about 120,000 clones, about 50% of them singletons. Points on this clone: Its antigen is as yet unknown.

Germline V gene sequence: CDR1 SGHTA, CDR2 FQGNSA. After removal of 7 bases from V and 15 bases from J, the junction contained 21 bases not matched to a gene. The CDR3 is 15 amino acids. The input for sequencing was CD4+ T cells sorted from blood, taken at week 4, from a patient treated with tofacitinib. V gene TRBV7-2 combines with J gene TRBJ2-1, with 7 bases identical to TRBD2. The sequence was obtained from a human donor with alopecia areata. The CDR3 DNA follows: TGTGCCAGCACCCGGTCGGCCGGACGGGAGGCCTGGGGGTTCTTC. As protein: CASTRSAGREAWGFF. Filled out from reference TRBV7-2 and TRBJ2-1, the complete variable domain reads GAGVSQSPSNKVTEKGKDVELRCDPISGHTALYWYRQSLGQGLEFLIYFQGNSAPDKSGLPSDRFSAERTGGSVSTLTIQRTQQEDSAVYLCASTRSAGREAWGFFGPGTRLTVL.